This TCR delta chain comes out of a study of gammadelta T cells in human blood. CDR1 and CDR2 (germline): GEAIGNYY, EKD. The CDR3 length is 19 residues. TCRdb fed the RT-PCR reads to CATT. This table holds roughly 460 delta-chain clones, under 45% found once. Comment on this clone: Its cognate antigen is unknown. A clone one base away is much larger, so this may be a read error. The same CDR3 also results from other DNA sequences found in this sample.

Points from the study as a whole: Right after birth, innate γδ T cells reportedly expanded polyclonally after microbial exposure.

The sequenced material came from Vgamma9Vdelta2 gamma-delta T cells from adult blood. The source is a human donor. The chain combines TRDV2 with TRDJ3, with 8 bases matching TRDD3. The DNA for the CDR3 is TGTGCCTGTGACGCCGTCGCTGAGGGATACGCCTGGGACACTCGACAGATGTTTTTC. This gives the protein CACDAVAEGYAWDTRQMFF.